The entry that follows covers one T cell receptor beta chain sequence. What it binds is unknown. This entry belongs to a study of T cell responses to AZD1222 COVID-19 vaccine. Regarding the study as a whole: Spike-specific TCRs gained breadth and depth after people received two AZD1222 doses.

The CDR3 has 14 amino acids. Germline lookup yields CDR1 SNHLY and CDR2 FYNNEI. Trimming removed 8 bases from V and 0 bases from J; junction bases left unmatched: 3. The protocol was immunoSEQ multiplex PCR, while the TCRdb copy is restricted to in-frame clones and leaves out a portion. The sample shows 170,000 or so clones, 90% of them seen only once. Source: peripheral blood, taken on day 0 of AZD1222 vaccination. The gene calls are TRBV2 and TRBJ2-3, with 9 bases fitting TRBD1. The origin of this receptor is an adult in good health. CDR3 residues: CASPGQGSTDTQYF. The CDR3 nucleotides are TGTGCCAGCCCGGGACAGGGAAGCACAGATACGCAGTATTTT.